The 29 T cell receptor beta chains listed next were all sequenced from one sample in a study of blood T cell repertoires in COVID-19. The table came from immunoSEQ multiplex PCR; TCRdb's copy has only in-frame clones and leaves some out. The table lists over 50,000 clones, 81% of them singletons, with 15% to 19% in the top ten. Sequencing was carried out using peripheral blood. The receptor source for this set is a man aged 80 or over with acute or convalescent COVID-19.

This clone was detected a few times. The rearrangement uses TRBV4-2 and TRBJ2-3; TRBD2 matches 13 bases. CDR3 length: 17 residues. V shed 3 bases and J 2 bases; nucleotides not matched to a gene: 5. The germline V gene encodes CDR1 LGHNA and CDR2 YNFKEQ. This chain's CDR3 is CASSQGTSGVNTDTQYF. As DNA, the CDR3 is TGTGCCAGCAGCCAGGGGACTAGCGGGGTAAACACAGATACGCAGTATTTT.

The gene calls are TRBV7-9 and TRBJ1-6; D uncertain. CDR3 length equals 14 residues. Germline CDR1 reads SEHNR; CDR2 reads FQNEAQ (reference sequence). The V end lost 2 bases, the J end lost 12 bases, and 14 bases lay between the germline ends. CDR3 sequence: CASSLSRGREPLHF. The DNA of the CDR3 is TGTGCCAGCAGCTTATCAAGAGGGAGAGAACCCCTCCACTTT.

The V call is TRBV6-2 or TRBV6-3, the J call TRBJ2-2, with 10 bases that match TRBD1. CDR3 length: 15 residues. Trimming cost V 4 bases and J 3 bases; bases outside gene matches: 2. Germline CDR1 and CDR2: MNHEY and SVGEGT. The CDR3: CASSFGQGDTGELFF. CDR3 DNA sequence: TGTGCCAGCAGTTTTGGACAGGGGGACACCGGGGAGCTGTTTTTT.

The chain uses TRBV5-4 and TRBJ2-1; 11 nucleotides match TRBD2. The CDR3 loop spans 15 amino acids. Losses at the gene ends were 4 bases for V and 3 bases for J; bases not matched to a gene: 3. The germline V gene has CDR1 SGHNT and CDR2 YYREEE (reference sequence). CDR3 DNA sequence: TGTGCCAGCAGCCCGACTAGCGGGGTCTACAATGAGCAGTTCTTC. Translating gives CASSPTSGVYNEQFF. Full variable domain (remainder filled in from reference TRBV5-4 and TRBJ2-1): ETGVTQSPTHLIKTRGQQVTLRCSSQSGHNTVSWYQQALGQGPQFIFQYYREEENGRGNFPPRFSGLQFPNYSSELNVNALELDDSALYLCASSPTSGVYNEQFFGPGTRLTVL.

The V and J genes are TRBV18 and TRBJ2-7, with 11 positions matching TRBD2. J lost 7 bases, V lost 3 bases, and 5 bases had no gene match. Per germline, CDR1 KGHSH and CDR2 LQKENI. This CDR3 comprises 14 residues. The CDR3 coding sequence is TGTGCCAGCTCACCCGGGACTAGCGGAGTAGAGCAGTACTTC. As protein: CASSPGTSGVEQYF.

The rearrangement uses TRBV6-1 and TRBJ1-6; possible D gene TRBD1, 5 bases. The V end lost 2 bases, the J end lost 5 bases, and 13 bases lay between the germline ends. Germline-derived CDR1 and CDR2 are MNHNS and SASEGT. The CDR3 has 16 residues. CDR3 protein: CASSEREWGDNSPLHF. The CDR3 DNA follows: TGTGCCAGCAGTGAAAGAGAGTGGGGGGATAATTCACCCCTCCACTTT.

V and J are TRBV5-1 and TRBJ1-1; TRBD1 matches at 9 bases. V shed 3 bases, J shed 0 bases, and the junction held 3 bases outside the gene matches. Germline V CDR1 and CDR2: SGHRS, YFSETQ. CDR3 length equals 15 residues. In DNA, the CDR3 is TGCGCCAGCAGCTCCGGGACAGGGCTGAACACTGAAGCTTTCTTT. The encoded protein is CASSSGTGLNTEAFF. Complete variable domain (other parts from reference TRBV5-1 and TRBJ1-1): KAGVTQTPRYLIKTRGQQVTLSCSPISGHRSVSWYQQTPGQGLQFLFEYFSETQRNKGNFPGRFSGRQFSNSRSEMNVSTLELGDSALYLCASSSGTGLNTEAFFGQGTRLTVV.

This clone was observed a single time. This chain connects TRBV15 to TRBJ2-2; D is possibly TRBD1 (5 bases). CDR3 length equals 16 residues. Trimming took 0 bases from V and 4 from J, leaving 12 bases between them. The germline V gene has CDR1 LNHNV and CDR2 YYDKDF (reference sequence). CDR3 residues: CATSRDRQTATGELFF. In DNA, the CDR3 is TGTGCCACCAGCAGAGATCGGCAGACAGCCACCGGGGAGCTGTTTTTT.

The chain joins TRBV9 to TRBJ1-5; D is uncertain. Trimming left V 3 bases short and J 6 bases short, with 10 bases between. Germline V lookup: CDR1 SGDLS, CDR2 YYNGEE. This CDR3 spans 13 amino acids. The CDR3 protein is CASSAEGGQPQHF. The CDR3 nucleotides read TGTGCCAGCAGCGCCGAGGGTGGTCAGCCCCAGCATTTT.

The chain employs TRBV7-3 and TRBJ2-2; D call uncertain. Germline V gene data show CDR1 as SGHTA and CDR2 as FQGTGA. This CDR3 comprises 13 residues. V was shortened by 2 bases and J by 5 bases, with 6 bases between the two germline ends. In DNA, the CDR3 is TGTGCCAGCAGCTTAGGCGGAACCGGGGAGCTGTTTTTT. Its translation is CASSLGGTGELFF.

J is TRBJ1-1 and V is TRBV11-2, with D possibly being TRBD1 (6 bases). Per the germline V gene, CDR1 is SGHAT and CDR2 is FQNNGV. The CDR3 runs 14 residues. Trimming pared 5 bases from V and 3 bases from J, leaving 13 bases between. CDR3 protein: CASSPTDRHTEAFF. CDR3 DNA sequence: TGTGCCAGCAGCCCTACCGACAGGCACACTGAAGCTTTCTTT.

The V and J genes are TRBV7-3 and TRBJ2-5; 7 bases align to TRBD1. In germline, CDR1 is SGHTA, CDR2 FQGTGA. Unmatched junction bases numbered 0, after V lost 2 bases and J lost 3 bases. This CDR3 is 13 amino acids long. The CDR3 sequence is CASSLDREETQYF. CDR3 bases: TGTGCCAGCAGCTTAGACAGGGAAGAGACCCAGTACTTC.

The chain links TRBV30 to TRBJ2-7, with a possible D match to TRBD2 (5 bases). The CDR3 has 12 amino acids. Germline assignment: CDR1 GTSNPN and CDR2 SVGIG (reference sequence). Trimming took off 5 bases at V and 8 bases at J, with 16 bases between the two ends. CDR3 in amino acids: CAWARVGDKQYF. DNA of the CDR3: TGTGCCTGGGCTCGGGTCGGGGATAAGCAGTACTTC. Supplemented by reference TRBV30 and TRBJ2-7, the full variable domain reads SQTIHQWPATLVQPVGSPLSLECTVEGTSNPNLYWYRQAAGRGLQLLFYSVGIGQISSEVPQNLSASRPQDRQFILSSKKLLLSDSGFYLCAWARVGDKQYFGPGTRLTVT.

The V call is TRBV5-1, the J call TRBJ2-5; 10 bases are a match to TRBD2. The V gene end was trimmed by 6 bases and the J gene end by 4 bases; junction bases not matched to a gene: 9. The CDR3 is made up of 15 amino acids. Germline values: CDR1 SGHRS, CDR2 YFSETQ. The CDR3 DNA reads TGCGCCAGCACTCAGCGGGAGGGATTTGGAGAGACCCAGTACTTC. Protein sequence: CASTQREGFGETQYF.

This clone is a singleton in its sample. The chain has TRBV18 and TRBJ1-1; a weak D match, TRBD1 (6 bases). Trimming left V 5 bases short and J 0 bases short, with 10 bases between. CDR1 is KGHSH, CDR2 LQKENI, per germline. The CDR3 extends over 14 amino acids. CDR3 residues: CASSERTVNTEAFF. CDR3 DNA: TGTGCCAGCTCAGAGCGGACAGTGAACACTGAAGCTTTCTTT.

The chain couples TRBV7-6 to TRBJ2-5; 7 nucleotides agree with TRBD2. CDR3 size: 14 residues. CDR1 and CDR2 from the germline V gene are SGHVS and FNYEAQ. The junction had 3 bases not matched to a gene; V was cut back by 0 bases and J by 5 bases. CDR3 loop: CASSLAGGLETQYF. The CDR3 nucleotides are TGTGCCAGCAGCTTAGCGGGAGGGTTGGAGACCCAGTACTTC.

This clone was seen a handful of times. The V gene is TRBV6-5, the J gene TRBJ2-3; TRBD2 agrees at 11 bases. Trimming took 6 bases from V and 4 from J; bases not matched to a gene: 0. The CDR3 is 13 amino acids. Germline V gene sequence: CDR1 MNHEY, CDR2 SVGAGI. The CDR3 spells CASRTSGADTQYF. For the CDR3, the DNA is TGTGCCAGCAGGACTAGCGGGGCAGATACGCAGTATTTT.

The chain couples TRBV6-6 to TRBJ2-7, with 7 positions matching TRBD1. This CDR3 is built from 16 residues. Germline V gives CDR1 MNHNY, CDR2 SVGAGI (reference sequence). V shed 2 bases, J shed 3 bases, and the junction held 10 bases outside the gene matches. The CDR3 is CASSYNPRQGNYEQYF. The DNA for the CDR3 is TGTGCCAGCAGTTACAATCCGAGACAGGGAAACTACGAGCAGTACTTC.

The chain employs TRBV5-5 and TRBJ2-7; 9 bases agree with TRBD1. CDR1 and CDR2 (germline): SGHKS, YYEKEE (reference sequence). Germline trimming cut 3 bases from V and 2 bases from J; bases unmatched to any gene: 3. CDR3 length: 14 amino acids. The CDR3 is CASSSTGGAYEQYF. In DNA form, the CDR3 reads TGTGCCAGCAGCTCGACAGGGGGGGCCTACGAGCAGTACTTC.

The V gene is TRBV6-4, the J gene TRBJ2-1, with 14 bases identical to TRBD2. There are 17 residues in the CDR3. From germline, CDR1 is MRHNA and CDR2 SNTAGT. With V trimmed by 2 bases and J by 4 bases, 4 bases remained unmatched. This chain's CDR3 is CASSDTGTSGGYNEQFF. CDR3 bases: TGTGCCAGCAGTGACACCGGGACTAGCGGGGGTTACAATGAGCAGTTCTTC.

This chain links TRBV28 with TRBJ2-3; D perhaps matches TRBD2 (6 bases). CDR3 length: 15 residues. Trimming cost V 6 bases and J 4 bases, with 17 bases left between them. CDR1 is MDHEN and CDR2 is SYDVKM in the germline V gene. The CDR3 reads CASSQIREWPDTQYF. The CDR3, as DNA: TGTGCCAGCAGCCAAATACGGGAGTGGCCAGATACGCAGTATTTT.

DNA for the CDR3: TGCGCCAGCAGCCAAGGGGAGTTAGAAGAAAAACTGTTTTTT. Protein product: CASSQGELEEKLFF. V is TRBV4-1 and J is TRBJ1-4; D gene ambiguous. This CDR3 contains 14 residues. Germline values: CDR1 MGHRA, CDR2 YSYEKL. V was pared by 1 base and J by 8 bases, with 11 bases between.

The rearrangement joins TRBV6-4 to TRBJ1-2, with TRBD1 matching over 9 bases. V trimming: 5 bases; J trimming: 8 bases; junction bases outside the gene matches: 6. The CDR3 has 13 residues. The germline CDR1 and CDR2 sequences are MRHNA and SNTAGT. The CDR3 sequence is CASSPDRGAGYTF. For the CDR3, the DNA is TGTGCCAGCAGTCCGGACAGGGGAGCCGGCTACACCTTC.

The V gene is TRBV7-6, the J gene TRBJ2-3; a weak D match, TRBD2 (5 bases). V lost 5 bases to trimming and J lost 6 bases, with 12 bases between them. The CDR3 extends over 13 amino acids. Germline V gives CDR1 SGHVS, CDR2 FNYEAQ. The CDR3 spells CASSGGLVDTQYF. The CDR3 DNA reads TGTGCCAGCAGCGGCGGACTGGTGGATACGCAGTATTTT.

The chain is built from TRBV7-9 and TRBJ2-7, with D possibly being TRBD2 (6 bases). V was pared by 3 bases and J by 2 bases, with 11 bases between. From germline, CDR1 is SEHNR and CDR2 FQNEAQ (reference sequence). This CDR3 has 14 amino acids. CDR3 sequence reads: CASSFAGRPYEQYF. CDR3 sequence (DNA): TGTGCCAGCAGCTTCGCGGGACGGCCCTACGAGCAGTACTTC.

In DNA, the CDR3 is TGTGCCAGCAGTGAATTCCGGAAATTCAGGACATCGCTGACGGACTATGGCTACACCTTC. Amino acid sequence: CASSEFRKFRTSLTDYGYTF. V and J are TRBV2 and TRBJ1-2; a possible D gene is TRBD1 (5 bases). The V gene lost 2 bases and the J gene lost 3 bases, with 28 bases spanning the gap. This CDR3 is built from 20 residues. CDR1 and CDR2 from the germline V gene are SNHLY and FYNNEI. Based on the CDR3 plus reference TRBV2 and TRBJ1-2, the full variable domain is EPEVTQTPSHQVTQMGQEVILRCVPISNHLYFYWYRQILGQKVEFLVSFYNNEISEKSEIFDDQFSVERPDGSNFTLKIRSTKLEDSAMYFCASSEFRKFRTSLTDYGYTFGSGTRLTVV.

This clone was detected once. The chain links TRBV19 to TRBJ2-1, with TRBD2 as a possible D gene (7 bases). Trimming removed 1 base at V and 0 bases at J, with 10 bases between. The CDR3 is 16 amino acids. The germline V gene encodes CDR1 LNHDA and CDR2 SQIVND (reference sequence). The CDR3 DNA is TGTGCCAGTAGTATAGTTGCGGGGGCCTCCTACAATGAGCAGTTCTTC. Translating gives CASSIVAGASYNEQFF.

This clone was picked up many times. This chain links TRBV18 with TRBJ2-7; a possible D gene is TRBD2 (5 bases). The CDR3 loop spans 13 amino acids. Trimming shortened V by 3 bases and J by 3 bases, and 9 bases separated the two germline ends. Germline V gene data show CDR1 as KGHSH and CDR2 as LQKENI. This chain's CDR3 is CASSPSGNYEQYF. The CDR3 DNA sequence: TGTGCCAGCTCACCGTCGGGAAACTACGAGCAGTACTTC.

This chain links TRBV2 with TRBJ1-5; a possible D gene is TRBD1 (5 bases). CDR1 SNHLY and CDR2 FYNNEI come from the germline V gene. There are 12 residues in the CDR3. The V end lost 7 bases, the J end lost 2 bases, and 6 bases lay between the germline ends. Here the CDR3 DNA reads TGTGCCAGCACGACAGGCAATCAGCCCCAGCATTTT. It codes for CASTTGNQPQHF.